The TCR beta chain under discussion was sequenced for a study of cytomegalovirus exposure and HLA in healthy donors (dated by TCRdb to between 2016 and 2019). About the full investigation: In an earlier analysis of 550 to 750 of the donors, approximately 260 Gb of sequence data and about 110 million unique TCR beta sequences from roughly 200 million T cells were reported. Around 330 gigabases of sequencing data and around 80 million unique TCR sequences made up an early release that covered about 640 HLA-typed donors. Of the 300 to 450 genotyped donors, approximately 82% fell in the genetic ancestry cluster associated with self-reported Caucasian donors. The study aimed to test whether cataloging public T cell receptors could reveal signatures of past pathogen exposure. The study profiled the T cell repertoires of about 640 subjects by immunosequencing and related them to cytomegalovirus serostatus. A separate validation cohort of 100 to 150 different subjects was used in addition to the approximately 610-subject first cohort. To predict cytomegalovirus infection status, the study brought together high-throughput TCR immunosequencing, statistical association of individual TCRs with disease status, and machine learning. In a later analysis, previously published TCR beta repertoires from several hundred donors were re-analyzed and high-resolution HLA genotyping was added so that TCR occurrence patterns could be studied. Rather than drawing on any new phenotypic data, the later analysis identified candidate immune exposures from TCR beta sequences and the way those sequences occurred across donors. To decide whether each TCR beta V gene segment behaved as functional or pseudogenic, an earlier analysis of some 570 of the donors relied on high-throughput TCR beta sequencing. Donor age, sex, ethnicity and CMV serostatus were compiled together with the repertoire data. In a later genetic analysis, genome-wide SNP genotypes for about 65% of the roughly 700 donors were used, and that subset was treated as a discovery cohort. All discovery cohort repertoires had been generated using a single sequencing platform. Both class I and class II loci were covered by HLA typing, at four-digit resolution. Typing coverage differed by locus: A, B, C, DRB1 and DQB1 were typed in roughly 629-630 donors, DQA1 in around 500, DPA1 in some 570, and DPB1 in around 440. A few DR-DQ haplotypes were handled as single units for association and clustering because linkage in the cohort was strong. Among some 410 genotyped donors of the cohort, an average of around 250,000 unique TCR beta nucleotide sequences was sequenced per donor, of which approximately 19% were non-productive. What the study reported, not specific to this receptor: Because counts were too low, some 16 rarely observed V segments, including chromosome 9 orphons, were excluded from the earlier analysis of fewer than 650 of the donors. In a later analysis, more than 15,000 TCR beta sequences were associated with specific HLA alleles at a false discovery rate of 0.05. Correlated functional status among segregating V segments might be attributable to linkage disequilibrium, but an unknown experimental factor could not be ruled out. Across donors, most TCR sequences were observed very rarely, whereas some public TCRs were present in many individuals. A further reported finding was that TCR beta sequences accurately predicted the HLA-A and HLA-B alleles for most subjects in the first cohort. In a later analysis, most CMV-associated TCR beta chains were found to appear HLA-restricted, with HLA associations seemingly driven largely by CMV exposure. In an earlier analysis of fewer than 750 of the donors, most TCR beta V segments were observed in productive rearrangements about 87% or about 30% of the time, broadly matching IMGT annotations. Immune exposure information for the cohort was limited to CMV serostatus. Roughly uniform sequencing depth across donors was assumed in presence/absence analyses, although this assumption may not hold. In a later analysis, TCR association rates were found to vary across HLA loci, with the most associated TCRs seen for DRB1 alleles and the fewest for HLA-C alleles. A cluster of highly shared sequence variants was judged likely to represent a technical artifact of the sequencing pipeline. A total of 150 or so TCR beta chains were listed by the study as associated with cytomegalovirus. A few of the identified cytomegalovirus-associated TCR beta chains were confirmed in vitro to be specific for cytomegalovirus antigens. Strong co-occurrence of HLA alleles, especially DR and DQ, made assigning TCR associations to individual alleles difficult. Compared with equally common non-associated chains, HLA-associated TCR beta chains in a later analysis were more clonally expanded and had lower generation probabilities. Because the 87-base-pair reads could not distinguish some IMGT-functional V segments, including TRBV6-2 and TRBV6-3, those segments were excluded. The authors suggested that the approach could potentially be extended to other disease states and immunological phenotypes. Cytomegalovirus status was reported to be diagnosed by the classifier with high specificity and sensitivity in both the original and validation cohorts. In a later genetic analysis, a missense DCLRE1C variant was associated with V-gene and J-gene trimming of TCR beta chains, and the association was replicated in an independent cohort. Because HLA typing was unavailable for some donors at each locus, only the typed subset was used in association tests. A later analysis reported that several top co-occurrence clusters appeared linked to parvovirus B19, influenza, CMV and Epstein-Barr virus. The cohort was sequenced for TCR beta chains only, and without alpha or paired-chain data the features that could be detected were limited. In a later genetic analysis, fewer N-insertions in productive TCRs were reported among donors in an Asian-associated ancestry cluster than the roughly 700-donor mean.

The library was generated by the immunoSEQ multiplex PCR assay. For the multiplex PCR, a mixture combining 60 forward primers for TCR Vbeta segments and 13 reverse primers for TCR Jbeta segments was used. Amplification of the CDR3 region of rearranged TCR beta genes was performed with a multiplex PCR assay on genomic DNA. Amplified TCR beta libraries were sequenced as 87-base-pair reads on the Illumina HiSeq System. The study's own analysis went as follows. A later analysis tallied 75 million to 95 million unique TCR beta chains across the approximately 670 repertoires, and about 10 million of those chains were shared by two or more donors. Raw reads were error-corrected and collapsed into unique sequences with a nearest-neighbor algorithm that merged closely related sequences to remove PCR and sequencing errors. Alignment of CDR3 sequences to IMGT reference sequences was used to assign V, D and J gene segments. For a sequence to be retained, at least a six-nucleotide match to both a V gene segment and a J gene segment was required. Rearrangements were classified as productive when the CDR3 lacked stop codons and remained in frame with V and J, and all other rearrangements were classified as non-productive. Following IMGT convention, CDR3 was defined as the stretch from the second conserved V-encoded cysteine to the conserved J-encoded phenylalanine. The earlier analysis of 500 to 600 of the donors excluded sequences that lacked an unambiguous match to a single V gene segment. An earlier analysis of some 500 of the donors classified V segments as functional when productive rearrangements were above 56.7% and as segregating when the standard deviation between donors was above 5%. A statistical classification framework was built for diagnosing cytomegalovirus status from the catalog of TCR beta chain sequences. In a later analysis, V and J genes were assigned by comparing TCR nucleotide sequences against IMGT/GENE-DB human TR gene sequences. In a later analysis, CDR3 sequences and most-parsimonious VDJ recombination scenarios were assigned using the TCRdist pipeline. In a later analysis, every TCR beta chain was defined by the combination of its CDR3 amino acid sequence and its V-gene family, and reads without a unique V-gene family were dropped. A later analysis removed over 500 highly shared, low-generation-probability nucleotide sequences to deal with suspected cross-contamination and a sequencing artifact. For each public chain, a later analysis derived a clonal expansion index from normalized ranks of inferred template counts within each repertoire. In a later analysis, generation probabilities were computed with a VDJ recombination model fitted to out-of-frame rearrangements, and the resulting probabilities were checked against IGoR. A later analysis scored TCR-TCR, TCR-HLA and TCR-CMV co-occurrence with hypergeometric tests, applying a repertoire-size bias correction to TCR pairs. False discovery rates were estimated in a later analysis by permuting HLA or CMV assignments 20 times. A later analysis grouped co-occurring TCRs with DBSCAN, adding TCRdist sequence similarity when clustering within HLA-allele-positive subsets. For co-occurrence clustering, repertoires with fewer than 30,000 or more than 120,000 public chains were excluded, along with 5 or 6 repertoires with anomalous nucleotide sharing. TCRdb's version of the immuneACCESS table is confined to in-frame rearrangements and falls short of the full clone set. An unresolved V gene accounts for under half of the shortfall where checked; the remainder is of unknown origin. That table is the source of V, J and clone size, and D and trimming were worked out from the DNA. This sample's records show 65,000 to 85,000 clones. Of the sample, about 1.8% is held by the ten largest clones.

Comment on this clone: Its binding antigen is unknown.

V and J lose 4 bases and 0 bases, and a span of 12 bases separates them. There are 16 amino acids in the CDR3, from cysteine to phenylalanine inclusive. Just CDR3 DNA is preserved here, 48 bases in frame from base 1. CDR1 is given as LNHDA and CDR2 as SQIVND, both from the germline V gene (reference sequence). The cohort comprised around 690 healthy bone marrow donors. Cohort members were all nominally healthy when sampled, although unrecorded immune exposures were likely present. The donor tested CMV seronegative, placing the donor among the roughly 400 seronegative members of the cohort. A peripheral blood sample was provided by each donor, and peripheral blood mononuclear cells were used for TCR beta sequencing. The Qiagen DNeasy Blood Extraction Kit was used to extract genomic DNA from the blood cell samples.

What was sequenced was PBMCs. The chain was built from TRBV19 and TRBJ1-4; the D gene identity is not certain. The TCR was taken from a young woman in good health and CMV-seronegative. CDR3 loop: CASSSKQYSTNEKLFF. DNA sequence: TGTGCCAGTAGTAGCAAACAGTACTCAACTAATGAAAAACTGTTTTTT.